This T cell receptor (beta chain) was captured in a study of T cells after yellow fever vaccination. TCRdb ran MiXCR on the 5' RACE reads and lists one entry per CDR3 protein. The data contain hundreds of thousands of distinct CDR3 sequences, about 5.2% of them singletons. In regard to this clonotype: Its specificity is not known.

CDR1 and CDR2 from the germline V gene are KGHSH and LQKENI. This CDR3 contains 16 residues. Trimming stripped 0 bases from V and 6 bases from J, with 16 bases between. Findings and caveats of the study: FACS-sorted repertoires could contain abundant clonotypes contaminating from the bulk population.

The chain joins TRBV18 to TRBJ2-3; a weak D match, TRBD2 (6 bases). The sequence was obtained from a man between 18 and 35 years old who received the YFV17D yellow fever vaccine. Sequencing used CD4+ T cells sorted from PBMCs, obtained on the day of the yellow fever booster vaccination. The CDR3: CASSPPLGGLGDTQYF. CDR3 in DNA: TGTGCCAGCTCACCACCGCTGGGGGGTCTTGGGGATACGCAGTATTTT.